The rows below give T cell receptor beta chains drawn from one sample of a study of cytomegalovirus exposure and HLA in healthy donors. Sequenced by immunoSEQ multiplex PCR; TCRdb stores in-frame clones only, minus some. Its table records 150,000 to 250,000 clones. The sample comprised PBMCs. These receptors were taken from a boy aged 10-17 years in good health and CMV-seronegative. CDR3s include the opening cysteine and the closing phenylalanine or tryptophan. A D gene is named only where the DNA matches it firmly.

cdr3_aa: CASSLGRDLEQYF; cdr3_nt: TGTGCCAGCAGCTTAGGGCGGGATCTCGAGCAGTACTTC; j_call: TRBJ2-7; d_call: .; v_call: TRBV7-7
cdr3_aa: CASSRAGDRGRGYTF; cdr3_nt: TGTGCCAGTAGTCGCGCCGGGGACAGGGGCCGGGGCTACACCTTC; j_call: TRBJ1-2; d_call: TRBD1; v_call: TRBV19
cdr3_aa: CASSTAALGYEKLFF; cdr3_nt: TGTGCCAGTAGTACGGCCGCCCTCGGGTATGAAAAACTGTTTTTT; j_call: TRBJ1-4; d_call: .; v_call: TRBV19
cdr3_aa: CASTPGGGAHNEQFF; cdr3_nt: TGTGCCAGCACCCCGGGCGGGGGGGCCCACAATGAGCAGTTCTTC; j_call: TRBJ2-1; d_call: TRBD2; v_call: TRBV7-9
cdr3_aa: CSVSPRTGETQYF; cdr3_nt: TGCAGCGTTTCCCCACGCACGGGAGAGACCCAGTACTTC; j_call: TRBJ2-5; d_call: .; v_call: TRBV29-1
cdr3_aa: CASSPWWTGVVNTEAFF; cdr3_nt: TGTGCCAGCAGCCCCTGGTGGACAGGGGTGGTGAATACTGAAGCTTTCTTT; j_call: TRBJ1-1; d_call: TRBD1; v_call: TRBV7-9
cdr3_aa: CASSLSAQGKAFF; cdr3_nt: TGTGCCAGCAGTTTATCGGCACAGGGGAAAGCTTTCTTT; j_call: TRBJ1-1; d_call: TRBD1; v_call: TRBV27
cdr3_aa: CASSIDRGHNSPLHF; cdr3_nt: TGTGCCAGCAGCATCGACAGGGGTCATAATTCACCCCTCCACTTT; j_call: TRBJ1-6; d_call: TRBD1; v_call: TRBV6-5
cdr3_aa: CASSIRLDSQETQYF; cdr3_nt: TGTGCCAGCAGCATCCGACTAGATTCTCAAGAGACCCAGTACTTC; j_call: TRBJ2-5; d_call: .; v_call: TRBV7-9
cdr3_aa: CASRTDRSLVYPKWGVLTF; cdr3_nt: TGTGCCAGCAGGACCGACAGGTCCCTTGTTTATCCGAAGTGGGGCGTCCTGACTTTC; j_call: TRBJ2-6; d_call: .; v_call: TRBV28
cdr3_aa: CASSLGGAGVRTEAFF; cdr3_nt: TGTGCCAGCAGCTTAGGCGGGGCGGGGGTACGCACTGAAGCTTTCTTT; j_call: TRBJ1-1; d_call: .; v_call: TRBV7-2
cdr3_aa: CASSQGGGDYYGYTF; cdr3_nt: TGCGCCAGCAGCCAGGGGGGTGGGGACTACTATGGCTACACCTTC; j_call: TRBJ1-2; d_call: .; v_call: TRBV4-1
cdr3_aa: CSVPTDPWGRVETQYF; cdr3_nt: TGCAGCGTTCCTACCGACCCTTGGGGCAGGGTAGAGACCCAGTACTTC; j_call: TRBJ2-5; d_call: .; v_call: TRBV29-1
cdr3_aa: CASRMAESYEQYF; cdr3_nt: TGTGCCAGCAGGATGGCGGAATCCTACGAGCAGTACTTC; j_call: TRBJ2-7; d_call: .; v_call: TRBV27
cdr3_aa: CASSVYASGGTTDTQYF; cdr3_nt: TGTGCCAGCAGCGTATATGCTAGCGGGGGTACCACAGATACGCAGTATTTT; j_call: TRBJ2-3; d_call: TRBD2; v_call: TRBV9
cdr3_aa: CAISPGGSFEKLFF; cdr3_nt: TGTGCCATCAGCCCAGGGGGTTCTTTTGAAAAACTGTTTTTT; j_call: TRBJ1-4; d_call: TRBD1; v_call: TRBV10-3
cdr3_aa: CASSFFLGGTYNEQFF; cdr3_nt: TGTGCCAGCAGCTTTTTTCTTGGGGGCACATACAATGAGCAGTTCTTC; j_call: TRBJ2-1; d_call: .; v_call: TRBV13
cdr3_aa: CASSQHRDRALSPLHF; cdr3_nt: TGTGCCAGCAGTCAGCACCGGGACAGGGCCCTTTCACCCCTCCACTTT; j_call: TRBJ1-6; d_call: TRBD1; v_call: TRBV28
cdr3_aa: CASSEWSNYGYTF; cdr3_nt: TGTGCCAGCAGTGAATGGAGTAACTATGGCTACACCTTC; j_call: TRBJ1-2; d_call: .; v_call: TRBV6-1
cdr3_aa: CASSHRDYPYNEQFF; cdr3_nt: TGCGCCAGCAGTCATAGGGACTACCCGTACAATGAGCAGTTCTTC; j_call: TRBJ2-1; d_call: TRBD2; v_call: TRBV23-1
cdr3_aa: CASSLLGGIYGYTF; cdr3_nt: TGTGCCAGCAGTTTATTGGGAGGTATCTATGGCTACACCTTC; j_call: TRBJ1-2; d_call: .; v_call: TRBV28
cdr3_aa: CASPTSGATDTQYF; cdr3_nt: TGTGCCTCCCCGACTAGCGGGGCCACAGATACGCAGTATTTT; j_call: TRBJ2-3; d_call: TRBD2; v_call: TRBV30
cdr3_aa: CASSQARSAGGHEQYF; cdr3_nt: TGTGCCAGCAGCCAAGCCCGATCAGCGGGGGGTCACGAGCAGTACTTC; j_call: TRBJ2-7; d_call: TRBD2; v_call: TRBV4-2